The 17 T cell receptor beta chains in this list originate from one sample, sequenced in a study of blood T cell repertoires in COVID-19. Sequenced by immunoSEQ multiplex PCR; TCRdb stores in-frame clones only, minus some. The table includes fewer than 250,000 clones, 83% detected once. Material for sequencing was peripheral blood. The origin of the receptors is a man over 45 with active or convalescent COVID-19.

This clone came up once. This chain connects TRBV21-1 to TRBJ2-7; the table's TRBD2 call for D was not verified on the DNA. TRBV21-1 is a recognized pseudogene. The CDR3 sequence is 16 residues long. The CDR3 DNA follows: TGTGCCAGCAGCGGTGGGACTAGCGGATTCTCCTACGAGCAGTACTTC. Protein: CASSGGTSGFSYEQYF.

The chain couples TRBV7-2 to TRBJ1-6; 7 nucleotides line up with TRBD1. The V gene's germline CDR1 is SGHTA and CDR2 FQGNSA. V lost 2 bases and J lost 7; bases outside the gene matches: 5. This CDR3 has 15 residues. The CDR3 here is CASSLRGTVNSPLHF. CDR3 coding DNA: TGTGCCAGCAGCTTACGCGGGACAGTAAATTCACCCCTCCACTTT. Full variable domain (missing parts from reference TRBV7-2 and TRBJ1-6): GAGVSQSPSNKVTEKGKDVELRCDPISGHTALYWYRQSLGQGLEFLIYFQGNSAPDKSGLPSDRFSAERTGGSVSTLTIQRTQQEDSAVYLCASSLRGTVNSPLHFGNGTRLTVT.

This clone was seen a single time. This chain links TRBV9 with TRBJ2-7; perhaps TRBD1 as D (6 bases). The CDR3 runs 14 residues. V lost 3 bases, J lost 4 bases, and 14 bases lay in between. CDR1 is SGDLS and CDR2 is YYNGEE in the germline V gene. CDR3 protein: CASSAATGRYEQYF. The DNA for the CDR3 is TGTGCCAGCAGCGCAGCGACAGGTCGTTACGAGCAGTACTTC.

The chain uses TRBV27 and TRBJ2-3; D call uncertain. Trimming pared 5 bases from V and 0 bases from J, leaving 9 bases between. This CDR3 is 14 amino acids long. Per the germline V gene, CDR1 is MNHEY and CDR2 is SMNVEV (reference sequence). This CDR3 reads CASSPYVSTDTQYF. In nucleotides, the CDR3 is TGTGCCAGCAGTCCCTATGTCAGCACAGATACGCAGTATTTT.

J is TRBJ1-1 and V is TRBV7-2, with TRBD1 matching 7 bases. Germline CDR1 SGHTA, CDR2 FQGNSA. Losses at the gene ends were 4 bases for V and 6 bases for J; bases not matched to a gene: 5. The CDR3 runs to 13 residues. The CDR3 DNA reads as TGTGCCAGCAGCTACAGGGGATTGGCTGAAGCTTTCTTT. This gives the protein CASSYRGLAEAFF.

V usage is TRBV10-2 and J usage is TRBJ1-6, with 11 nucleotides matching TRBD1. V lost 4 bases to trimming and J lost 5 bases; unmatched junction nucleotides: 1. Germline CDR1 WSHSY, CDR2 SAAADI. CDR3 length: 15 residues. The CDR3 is CASSGGQGDNSPLHF. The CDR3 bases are TGCGCCAGCAGTGGGGGACAGGGGGATAATTCACCCCTCCACTTT.

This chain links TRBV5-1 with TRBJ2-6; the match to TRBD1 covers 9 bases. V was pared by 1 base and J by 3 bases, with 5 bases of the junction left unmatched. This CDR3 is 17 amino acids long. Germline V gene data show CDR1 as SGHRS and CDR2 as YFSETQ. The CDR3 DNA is TGCGCCAGCAGCTTGTTAGGGACAGGGTTTGGGGCCAACGTCCTGACTTTC. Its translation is CASSLLGTGFGANVLTF.

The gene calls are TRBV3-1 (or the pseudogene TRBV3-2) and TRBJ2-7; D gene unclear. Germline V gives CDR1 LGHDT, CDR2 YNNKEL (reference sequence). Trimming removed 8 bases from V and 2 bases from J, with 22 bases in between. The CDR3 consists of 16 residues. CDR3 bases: TGTGCCAGCTCGTCATTCGACACAAAGGCCGCCTACGAGCAGTACTTC. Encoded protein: CASSSFDTKAAYEQYF.

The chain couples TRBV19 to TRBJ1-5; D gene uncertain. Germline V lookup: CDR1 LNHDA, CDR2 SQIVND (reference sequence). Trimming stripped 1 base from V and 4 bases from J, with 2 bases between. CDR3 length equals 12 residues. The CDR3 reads CASSIVNQPQHF. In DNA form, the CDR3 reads TGTGCCAGTAGTATAGTAAATCAGCCCCAGCATTTT.

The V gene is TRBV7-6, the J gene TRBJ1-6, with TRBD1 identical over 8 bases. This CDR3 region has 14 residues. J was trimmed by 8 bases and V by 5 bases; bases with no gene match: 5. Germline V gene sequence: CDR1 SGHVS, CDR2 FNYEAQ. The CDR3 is CASSVDRGYSPLHF. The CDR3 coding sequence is TGTGCCAGCAGCGTAGACAGGGGATATTCACCCCTCCACTTT.

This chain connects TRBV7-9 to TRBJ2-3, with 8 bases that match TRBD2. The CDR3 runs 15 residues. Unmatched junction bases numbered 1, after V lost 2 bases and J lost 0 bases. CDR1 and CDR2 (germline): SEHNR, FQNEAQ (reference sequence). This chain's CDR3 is CASSLSSGSTDTQYF. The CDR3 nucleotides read TGTGCCAGCAGCTTATCTAGCGGGAGCACAGATACGCAGTATTTT.

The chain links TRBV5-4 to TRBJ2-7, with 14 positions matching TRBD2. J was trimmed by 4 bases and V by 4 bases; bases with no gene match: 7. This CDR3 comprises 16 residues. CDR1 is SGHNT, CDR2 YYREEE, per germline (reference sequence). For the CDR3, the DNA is TGTGCCAGCAGCGCGACTAGCGGGAGGGATTTGTACGAGCAGTACTTC. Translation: CASSATSGRDLYEQYF. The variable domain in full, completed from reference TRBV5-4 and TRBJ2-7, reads ETGVTQSPTHLIKTRGQQVTLRCSSQSGHNTVSWYQQALGQGPQFIFQYYREEENGRGNFPPRFSGLQFPNYSSELNVNALELDDSALYLCASSATSGRDLYEQYFGPGTRLTVT.

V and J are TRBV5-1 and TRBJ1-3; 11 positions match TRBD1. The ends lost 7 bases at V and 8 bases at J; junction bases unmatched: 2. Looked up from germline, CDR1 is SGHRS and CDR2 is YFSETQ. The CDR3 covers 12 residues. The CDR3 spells CASRDRGDTIYF. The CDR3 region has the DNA TGCGCCAGCCGGGACAGGGGGGACACCATATATTTT.

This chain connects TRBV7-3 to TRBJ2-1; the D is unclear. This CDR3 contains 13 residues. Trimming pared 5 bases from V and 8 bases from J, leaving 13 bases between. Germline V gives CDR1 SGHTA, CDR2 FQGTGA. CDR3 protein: CASSLLGADEQFF. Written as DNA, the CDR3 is TGTGCCAGCAGCCTTCTGGGCGCCGATGAGCAGTTCTTC.

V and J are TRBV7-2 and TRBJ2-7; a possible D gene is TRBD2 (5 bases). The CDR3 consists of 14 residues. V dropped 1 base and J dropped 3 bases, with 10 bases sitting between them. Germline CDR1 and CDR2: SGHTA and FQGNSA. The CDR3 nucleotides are TGTGCCAGCAGCTTAGTAGCTAGCCGCTACGAGCAGTACTTC. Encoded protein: CASSLVASRYEQYF.

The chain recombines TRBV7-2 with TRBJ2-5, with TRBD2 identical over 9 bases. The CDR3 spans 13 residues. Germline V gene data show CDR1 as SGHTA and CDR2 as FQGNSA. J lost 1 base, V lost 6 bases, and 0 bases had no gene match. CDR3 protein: CASRLAGQETQYF. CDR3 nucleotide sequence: TGTGCCAGCAGACTAGCGGGCCAAGAGACCCAGTACTTC.

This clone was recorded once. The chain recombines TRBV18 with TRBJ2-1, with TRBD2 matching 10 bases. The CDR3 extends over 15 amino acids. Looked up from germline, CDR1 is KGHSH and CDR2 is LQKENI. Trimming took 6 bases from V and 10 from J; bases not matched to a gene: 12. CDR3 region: CASSSSLSGRDEQFF. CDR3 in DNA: TGTGCCAGCTCTAGCTCTCTAAGCGGGAGGGACGAGCAGTTCTTC.